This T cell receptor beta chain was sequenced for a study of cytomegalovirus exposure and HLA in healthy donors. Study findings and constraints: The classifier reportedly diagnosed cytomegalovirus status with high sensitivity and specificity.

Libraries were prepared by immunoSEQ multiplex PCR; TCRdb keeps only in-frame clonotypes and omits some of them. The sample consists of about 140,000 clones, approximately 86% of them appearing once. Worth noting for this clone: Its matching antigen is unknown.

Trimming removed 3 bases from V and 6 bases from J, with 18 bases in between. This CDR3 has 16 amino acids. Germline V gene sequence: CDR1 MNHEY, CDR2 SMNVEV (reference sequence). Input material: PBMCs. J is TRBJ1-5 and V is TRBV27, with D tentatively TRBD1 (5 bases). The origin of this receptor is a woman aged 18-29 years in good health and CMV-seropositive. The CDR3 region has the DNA TGTGCCAGCAGTTTCTCCCGACAGCCTCCGAGTCAGCCCCAGCATTTT. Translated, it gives CASSFSRQPPSQPQHF.